These T cell receptor beta chains were read from a single sample in a study of blood T cell repertoires in COVID-19. Method: immunoSEQ multiplex PCR; TCRdb's copy keeps in-frame clones and lacks some. Altogether more than 95,000 clones are present, almost 80% being singletons, with the ten largest covering 25%. Sequenced sample: peripheral blood. These receptors all stem from a human donor in a cohort sampled during active COVID-19. The CDR3 runs from the conserved cysteine through the conserved F or W. D genes are given only for firm matches. Expanded clones are given a class, and other clones once, few, many or no size at all.

>TRBJ1-2|NA|TRBV3-1/TRBV3-2|NA
TGTGCCAGCAGCCAAGGCCGGGGAGGCTACACCTTC
CASSQGRGGYTF
>TRBJ1-2|NA|TRBV5-4|NA
TGTGCCAGCAGCCGACTTCTGGCCTCTGACTATGGCTACACCTTC
CASSRLLASDYGYTF
>TRBJ1-5|NA|TRBV27|NA
TGTGCCAGCAGTTTAGCGGGAACGCGCAATCAGCCCCAGCATTTT
CASSLAGTRNQPQHF
>TRBJ2-2|TRBD2|TRBV5-1|NA
TGCGCCAGCAGGAATCCGGGACTAGCGAACACCGGGGAGCTGTTTTTT
CASRNPGLANTGELFF
>TRBJ2-3|TRBD2|TRBV27|NA
TGTGCCAGCAGTCTCACTTCCCGGGGGGAGGCGCAGTATTTT
CASSLTSRGEAQYF
>TRBJ1-6|TRBD1|TRBV4-3|once
TGCGCCAGCAGCCAACATCGGACAGGGGACACCATTTCACCCCTCCACTTT
CASSQHRTGDTISPLHF
>TRBJ1-4|NA|TRBV25-1|NA
TGTGCCAGCAGGGGGGCATTGAATGAAAAACTGTTTTTT
CASRGALNEKLFF
>TRBJ2-7|TRBD1|TRBV12-3/TRBV12-4|NA
TGTGCCAGCAGAAGACAGGGGGCGGGAGAGCAGTACTTC
CASRRQGAGEQYF
>TRBJ1-1|NA|TRBV14|NA
TGTGCCAGCAGAAAAGCCACTCAGGGAAGTGAAGCTTTCTTT
CASRKATQGSEAFF
>TRBJ2-3|TRBD1|TRBV5-4|NA
TGTGCCAGCAGCTTAGGACAGGCCACAGATACGCAGTATTTT
CASSLGQATDTQYF
>TRBJ2-5|TRBD1|TRBV19|once
TGTGCCAGTAGTCCGGGACAGGAGGGGGAGACCCAGTACTTC
CASSPGQEGETQYF
>TRBJ2-1|TRBD2|TRBV28|NA
TGTGCCAGCAATAGAGCGGGGTACAATGAGCAGTTCTTC
CASNRAGYNEQFF
>TRBJ1-1|TRBD1|TRBV3-1/TRBV3-2|NA
TGTGCCAGCAGCCAAGAAGGGACAGTTGAAGCTTTCTTT
CASSQEGTVEAFF
>TRBJ1-1|TRBD1|TRBV5-1|NA
TGCGCCAGCAGCTTGGAGCAGGGGGGATTAACTGAAGCTTTCTTT
CASSLEQGGLTEAFF
>TRBJ1-5|NA|TRBV28|NA
TGTGCCAGCAACGAACTGGGGGGATCGGGTCAGCCCCAGCATTTT
CASNELGGSGQPQHF
>TRBJ2-2|NA|TRBV27|NA
TGTGCCAGCGCCGGGTTGGACACCGGGGAGCTGTTTTTT
CASAGLDTGELFF
>TRBJ2-1|NA|TRBV3-1/TRBV3-2|NA
TGTGCCAGCAGCCAAGATCTTTACAATGAGCAGTTCTTC
CASSQDLYNEQFF
>TRBJ1-5|TRBD1|TRBV30|NA
TGTGCCTGGAGTGTAGGGGGCAGGGTTGAGCAGCCCCAGCATTTT
CAWSVGGRVEQPQHF
>TRBJ1-5|NA|TRBV28|NA
TGTGCCAGCAGTAGTTTCCTCGGACAGTACAATCAGCCCCAGCATTTT
CASSSFLGQYNQPQHF
>TRBJ2-7|NA|TRBV3-1/TRBV3-2|NA
TGTGCCAGCAGCCAAGGACCAGGGCTCTCCTACGAGCAGTACTTC
CASSQGPGLSYEQYF
>TRBJ1-1|NA|TRBV30|few
TGTGCCTGGAGTGTACGGGGGGTGGTCACTGAAGCTTTCTTT
CAWSVRGVVTEAFF
>TRBJ2-6|TRBD1|TRBV5-1|few
TGCGCCAGCAGCTTGGCCGGGACAGAGGGAGCCAACGTCCTGACTTTC
CASSLAGTEGANVLTF
>TRBJ1-1|TRBD1|TRBV28|NA
TGTGCCAGCAGCCACAGGGGCGGTGGCACTGAAGCTTTCTTT
CASSHRGGGTEAFF
>TRBJ2-5|NA|TRBV9|few
TGTGCCAGCAGGCCGGGCATGGGGGGAGAGACCCAGTACTTC
CASRPGMGGETQYF
>TRBJ1-2|NA|TRBV30|NA
TGTGCCTGGAAAACAGAAGCTAACTATGGCTACACCTTC
CAWKTEANYGYTF
>TRBJ2-7|TRBD1|TRBV4-2|NA
TGTGCCAGCAGCCCGGGGGTCCAGGGGGCCGACGAGCAGTACTTC
CASSPGVQGADEQYF
>TRBJ2-1|NA|TRBV7-3|NA
TGTGCCAGCAAGGTGTCGGGGATGTACAATGAGCAGTTCTTC
CASKVSGMYNEQFF